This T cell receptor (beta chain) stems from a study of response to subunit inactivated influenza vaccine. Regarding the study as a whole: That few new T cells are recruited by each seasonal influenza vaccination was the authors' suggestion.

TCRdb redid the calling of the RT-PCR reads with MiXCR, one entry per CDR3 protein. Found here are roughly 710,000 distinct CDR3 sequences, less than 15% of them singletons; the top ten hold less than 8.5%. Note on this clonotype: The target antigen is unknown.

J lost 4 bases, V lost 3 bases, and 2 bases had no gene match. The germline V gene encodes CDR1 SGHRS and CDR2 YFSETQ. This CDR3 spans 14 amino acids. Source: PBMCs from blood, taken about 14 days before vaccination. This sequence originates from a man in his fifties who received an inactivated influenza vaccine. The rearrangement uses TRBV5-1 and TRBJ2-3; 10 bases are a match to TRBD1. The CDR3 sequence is CASSSGTGADTQYF. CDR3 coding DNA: TGCGCCAGCAGCTCCGGGACAGGGGCAGATACGCAGTATTTT.